This entry lists 9 T cell receptor beta chains sequenced from one sample in a study of spatial heterogeneity in lung cancer. TCRdb reprocessed the 5' RACE reads with MiXCR, giving one entry per CDR3 protein. The data hold about 38,000 distinct CDR3 sequences, with 6.5% to 9% observed a single time. Time point defined: sample taken at primary tumor resection. Sequences were derived from PBMCs, sampled at surgery. Receptors were obtained from a male donor with early-stage non-small cell lung cancer.

This clonotype was seen at least ten times. This chain joins TRBV20-1 and TRBJ2-6; perhaps TRBD2 as D (7 bases). V shed 4 bases and J shed 0 bases, with 10 bases lying between them. Germline V gene sequence: CDR1 DFQATT, CDR2 SNEGSKA (reference sequence). The CDR3 is 15 amino acids. CDR3 DNA sequence: TGCAGTGCTAACAGGGACTACTCTGGGGCCAACGTCCTGACTTTC. Amino acids: CSANRDYSGANVLTF.

This clonotype was picked up many times. The chain's CDR3 is CASSGSAQETQYF. The CDR3, as DNA: TGTGCCAGCTCAGGCTCAGCTCAAGAGACCCAGTACTTC. The chain couples TRBV18 to TRBJ2-5; no firm D call. CDR1 KGHSH and CDR2 LQKENI come from the germline V gene. Trimming pared 5 bases from V and 2 bases from J, leaving 9 bases between. This CDR3 region has 13 residues.

This chain links TRBV20-1 with TRBJ1-1; weak D call: TRBD1 (5 bases). Trimming removed 2 bases from V and 1 base from J, with 14 bases in between. From germline, CDR1 is DFQATT and CDR2 SNEGSKA (reference sequence). This CDR3 is built from 15 residues. CDR3 nucleotides: TGCAGTGCTAGACTGAGGGGCCTCCCGAACACTGAAGCTTTCTTT. Translated: CSARLRGLPNTEAFF.

This clonotype came up many times. This sequence joins TRBV5-1 and TRBJ2-1; 13 bases align to TRBD2. The CDR3 totals 19 residues. J gave up 10 bases and V 1 base, and 17 bases lay outside the gene matches. Per the germline V gene, CDR1 is SGHRS and CDR2 is YFSETQ. The CDR3 bases are TGCGCCAGCAGCTTGATCTCCGGGACTAGCGGGGCGTTTCTGAGAGAGCAGTTCTTC. This translates into CASSLISGTSGAFLREQFF.

The V and J genes are TRBV20-1 and TRBJ2-2; TRBD2 is a possible D gene (5 bases). Germline V CDR1 and CDR2: DFQATT, SNEGSKA (reference sequence). The CDR3 is 13 amino acids. V lost 5 bases and J lost 2, with 9 bases in between. The CDR3 DNA reads as TGCAGTGCTCCGGGAACTAACACCGGGGAGCTGTTTTTT. This translates into CSAPGTNTGELFF.

This clonotype was found a few times. The chain has TRBV11-2 and TRBJ2-3; a possible D gene is TRBD1 (6 bases). From germline, CDR1 is SGHAT and CDR2 FQNNGV. Trimming stripped 3 bases from V and 2 bases from J, with 15 bases between. The CDR3 loop spans 16 amino acids. The CDR3 DNA sequence: TGTGCCAGCAGCTTGGGGGCCAGGCTATTCACAGATACGCAGTATTTT. Its translation: CASSLGARLFTDTQYF.

This clonotype is medium-sized in the sample. The CDR3 loop is CASSYHGEETQYF. The CDR3 nucleotides are TGTGCCAGCAGCTACCACGGGGAAGAGACCCAGTACTTC. V is TRBV14 and J is TRBJ2-5, with TRBD2 as a possible D gene (5 bases). Germline V gene sequence: CDR1 SGHDN, CDR2 FVKESK. The CDR3 has 13 residues. Trimming pared 5 bases from V and 3 bases from J, leaving 10 bases between.

This clonotype was detected ten times or more. J is TRBJ1-1 and V is TRBV5-5; D is undetermined. The length of the CDR3 is 13 residues. The V gene lost 2 bases and the J gene lost 3 bases, with 8 bases spanning the gap. Germline V lookup: CDR1 SGHKS, CDR2 YYEKEE (reference sequence). This CDR3 reads CASSFAEDTEAFF. The CDR3 DNA reads as TGTGCCAGCAGCTTTGCAGAAGACACTGAAGCTTTCTTT.

This clonotype was counted ten times or more. This chain links TRBV24-1 with TRBJ2-1, with 8 bases matching TRBD1. The length of the CDR3 is 16 residues. Unmatched junction bases numbered 2, after V lost 1 base and J lost 1 base. Germline CDR1 is KGHDR and CDR2 is SFDVKD. For the CDR3, the DNA is TGTGCCACCAGTGATTTAACAGGGGGTTCCTACAATGAGCAGTTCTTC. Translation gives CATSDLTGGSYNEQFF.